One sample yielded the 22 T cell receptor beta chains listed below, sequenced in a study of identical twins. TCRdb used MiXCR to reprocess the 5' RACE reads, holding one entry per CDR3 protein. The data show 1.5 million to 2 million distinct CDR3 sequences, about 32% seen once. The sample was cord blood. Source of these receptors: a newborn girl in good health.

The chain recombines TRBV5-1 with TRBJ2-7; D may be TRBD1 (7 bases). The CDR3 sequence is 13 residues long. Trimming shortened V by 4 bases and J by 6 bases, and 14 bases separated the two germline ends. Looked up from germline, CDR1 is SGHRS and CDR2 is YFSETQ. DNA of the CDR3: TGCGCCAGCAGCCTTTTCAGGGGGGCCGAGCAGTACTTC. Translation: CASSLFRGAEQYF.

DNA of the CDR3: TGTGCCAGCAGTTACTCGGGGGGGCTTGAGACCCAGTACTTC. The encoded protein is CASSYSGGLETQYF. This rearrangement joins TRBV6-5 to TRBJ2-5; TRBD2 might be the D (7 bases). The CDR3 spans 14 residues. Germline CDR1 reads MNHEY; CDR2 reads SVGAGI. Between the trimmed V and J ends, which lost 0 bases and 5 bases, there was a span of 10 bases.

The V call is TRBV20-1, the J call TRBJ1-2, with TRBD1 matching over 7 bases. V shed 5 bases, J shed 5 bases, and the junction held 14 bases outside the gene matches. The CDR3 extends over 15 amino acids. Looked up from germline, CDR1 is DFQATT and CDR2 is SNEGSKA (reference sequence). Here the CDR3 reads CSAAHTQGRSYGYTF. The CDR3 DNA follows: TGCAGTGCTGCCCATACACAGGGGCGGTCTTATGGCTACACCTTC.

The chain recombines TRBV20-1 with TRBJ2-1; tentative D call: TRBD2 (6 bases). Trimming left V 1 base short and J 8 bases short, with 12 bases between. The germline gives CDR1 DFQATT, CDR2 SNEGSKA (reference sequence). This CDR3 is 13 amino acids long. In DNA, the CDR3 is TGCAGTGCTAGAGTTGGATGGGGGGATGAGCAGTTCTTC. Protein product: CSARVGWGDEQFF.

This clonotype has a count of ten or more. The rearrangement joins TRBV12-3 or TRBV12-4 to TRBJ2-7; 13 bases match TRBD2. The CDR3 spans 15 residues. With V trimmed by 2 bases and J by 4 bases, 2 bases remained unmatched. CDR3 sequence reads: CASSLQGLAGYEQYF. The CDR3 DNA reads as TGTGCCAGCAGTTTACAGGGACTAGCGGGATACGAGCAGTACTTC.

The chain has TRBV7-9 and TRBJ1-6; D not resolved. V was cut by 1 base and J by 8 bases, with 9 bases left in between. CDR3 length: 14 residues. The germline gives CDR1 SEHNR, CDR2 FQNEAQ (reference sequence). The CDR3 is CASSLETRDSPLHF. Here the CDR3 DNA reads TGTGCCAGCAGCTTAGAGACAAGGGATTCACCCCTCCACTTT. The whole variable domain, remainder taken from reference TRBV7-9 and TRBJ1-6, is DTGVSQNPRHKITKRGQNVTFRCDPISEHNRLYWYRQTLGQGPEFLTYFQNEAQLEKSRLLSDRFSAERPKGSFSTLEIQRTEQGDSAMYLCASSLETRDSPLHFGNGTRLTVT.

CDR3 in amino acids: CASSFDRPGYEQYF. CDR3 in DNA: TGTGCCAGCAGTTTTGACAGACCAGGCTACGAGCAGTACTTC. The chain joins TRBV28 to TRBJ2-7, with D possibly matching TRBD1 (5 bases). Germline loops: CDR1 MDHEN, CDR2 SYDVKM. The CDR3 extends over 14 amino acids. Trimming stripped 3 bases from V and 3 bases from J, with 12 bases between.

This chain joins TRBV6-2 or TRBV6-3 and TRBJ2-4; 7 nucleotides line up with TRBD1. The CDR3 is 15 amino acids. V was pared by 0 bases and J by 2 bases, with 1 base of the junction left unmatched. Germline CDR1 and CDR2: MNHEY and SVGEGT. CDR3 nucleotides: TGTGCCAGCAGTTACTCGAGGGGGCCCAAAAACATTCAGTACTTC. Residues: CASSYSRGPKNIQYF.

For this clonotype: A read error may produce the germline difference seen at one junction end. This chain links TRBV4-1 with TRBJ2-1; 9 positions agree with TRBD2. The CDR3 covers 17 residues. From germline, CDR1 is MGHRA and CDR2 YSYEKL. The CDR3 DNA is TGCGCCATCAGCCAAGATCCCGGGGGAGGACTAGCGCGTGAGCAGTTCTTC. It yields the protein CAISQDPGGGLAREQFF.

This clonotype was counted ten times or more. V is TRBV4-1 and J is TRBJ2-7, with D perhaps TRBD1 or TRBD2 (5 bases each). There are 14 residues in the CDR3. Germline values: CDR1 MGHRA, CDR2 YSYEKL. The V end was cut by 7 bases, the J end by 0 bases, with 13 bases between. For the CDR3, the DNA is TGCGCCAGCAACCAGGGACCGAGCTCCTACGAGCAGTACTTC. This gives the protein CASNQGPSSYEQYF.

There are a few counts of this clonotype. The gene calls are TRBV21-1 and TRBJ2-7; TRBD1, the D gene given by the table, was not confirmed from the DNA. TRBV21-1 is described as a pseudogene. The CDR3 contains 15 residues. The CDR3 sequence: CASSKGDRSSYEQYF. In DNA, the CDR3 is TGTGCCAGCAGCAAAGGGGACAGGAGCTCCTACGAGCAGTACTTC.

This clonotype was counted a few times. The rearrangement joins TRBV7-9 to TRBJ2-7; 12 bases fit TRBD1. Germline CDR1 is SEHNR and CDR2 is FQNEAQ (reference sequence). The J segment lost 5 bases and the V segment lost 5 bases, leaving 4 bases of the junction unmatched. The length of the CDR3 is 14 residues. The CDR3 region has the DNA TGTGCCAGCAGCCGGGACAGGGGGCGAAACGAGCAGTACTTC. Amino acid sequence: CASSRDRGRNEQYF.

This clonotype was picked up a small number of times. A much larger clonotype is one base distant, so this may be a read error. J is TRBJ1-1 and V is TRBV6-2 or TRBV6-3; the match to TRBD1 covers 9 bases. V shed 6 bases and J 1 base; nucleotides not matched to a gene: 3. This CDR3 spans 14 amino acids. The V gene's germline CDR1 is MNHEY and CDR2 SVGEGT. The CDR3, as DNA: TGTGCCAGCAGCATGGGACAGGGGAACACTGAAGCTTTCTTT. Translated, it gives CASSMGQGNTEAFF.

A remark on this clonotype: Mismatch with germline at one junction end may stem from a read error. The V gene is TRBV3-1, the J gene TRBJ2-3, with a tentative D call TRBD1 (8 bases). CDR1 and CDR2 from the germline V gene are LGHDT and YNNKEL (reference sequence). There are 15 residues in the CDR3. In DNA, the CDR3 is TGCGCCAGCAGCCAAACAGGGGGGGGCACAGATACGCAGTATTTT. Translating it yields CASSQTGGGTDTQYF.

In this sample, this clonotype turned up once. This CDR3 is CASSPQGAWNTEAFF. CDR3 nucleotides: TGTGCCAGCAGTCCGCAGGGGGCTTGGAACACTGAAGCTTTCTTT. This chain connects TRBV28 to TRBJ1-1; TRBD1 agrees at 8 bases. Per germline, CDR1 MDHEN and CDR2 SYDVKM. The CDR3 extends over 15 amino acids. V lost 5 bases to trimming and J lost 1 base; unmatched junction nucleotides: 6.

V and J are TRBV11-2 and TRBJ1-2, with D unclear. The CDR3 sequence is 14 residues long. Trimming removed 1 base from V and 4 bases from J, with 10 bases in between. The germline CDR1 and CDR2 sequences are SGHAT and FQNNGV. CDR3 protein: CASSLGWSSYGYTF. Here the CDR3 DNA reads TGTGCCAGCAGCTTAGGGTGGTCATCCTATGGCTACACCTTC.

The CDR3, as DNA: TGCGCCAGCAGCGCGGGACCGAGCAATCAGCCCCAGCATTTT. Protein: CASSAGPSNQPQHF. This chain joins TRBV5-1 and TRBJ1-5; possible D gene TRBD1, 5 bases. Trimming stripped 4 bases from V and 1 base from J, with 9 bases between. Germline V gives CDR1 SGHRS, CDR2 YFSETQ. The CDR3 spans 14 residues.

This clonotype was detected a few times. The chain has TRBV29-1 and TRBJ2-7, with 12 positions matching TRBD2. J was trimmed by 5 bases and V by 3 bases; bases with no gene match: 8. CDR1 and CDR2 from the germline V gene are SQVTM and ANQGSEA. This CDR3 comprises 15 residues. The chain's CDR3 is CSVDPTSGGLNEQYF. The DNA for the CDR3 is TGCAGCGTTGACCCTACTAGCGGGGGGCTAAACGAGCAGTACTTC.

V and J are TRBV28 and TRBJ1-5; maybe TRBD1 (6 bases). V lost 7 bases to trimming and J lost 1 base, with 14 bases between them. The CDR3 covers 15 residues. Germline V CDR1 and CDR2: MDHEN, SYDVKM. In DNA form, the CDR3 reads TGTGCCAGCACCCCCGGACAGAGGAGCAATCAGCCCCAGCATTTT. Its translation: CASTPGQRSNQPQHF.

The chain couples TRBV9 to TRBJ2-3, with D perhaps given as TRBD1 or TRBD2 (6 bases each). Looked up from germline, CDR1 is SGDLS and CDR2 is YYNGEE. The CDR3 extends over 16 amino acids. Trimming left V 4 bases short and J 5 bases short, with 20 bases between. CDR3 sequence (DNA): TGTGCCAGCAGCTTTTATCCTCCGGGGGCCAGAGATACGCAGTATTTT. This sequence encodes CASSFYPPGARDTQYF.

Written as DNA, the CDR3 is TGTGCCAGCAGCCACTACACCCTTGGGGAGCAGTTCTTC. Its translation is CASSHYTLGEQFF. This chain links TRBV4-2 with TRBJ2-1; D not resolved. Trimming removed 3 bases at V and 10 bases at J, with 13 bases between. The CDR3 totals 13 residues. Per germline, CDR1 LGHNA and CDR2 YNFKEQ.

V usage is TRBV25-1 and J usage is TRBJ2-1; 8 nucleotides align to TRBD2. Germline-derived CDR1 and CDR2 are MGHDK and SYGVNS. The junction had 7 bases not matched to a gene; V was cut back by 1 base and J by 2 bases. The CDR3 spans 17 residues. CDR3 loop: CASSELKRTSPYNEQFF. The CDR3 DNA reads TGTGCCAGCAGTGAATTGAAGCGGACTAGCCCCTACAATGAGCAGTTCTTC.